This T cell receptor (beta chain) was found in a study of T cells after yellow fever vaccination. This clonotype came up a few times. The CDR3 is 10 residues long. Germline-derived CDR1 and CDR2 are SGHRS and YFSETQ. Trimming pared 4 bases from V and 15 bases from J, leaving 11 bases between. TCRdb itself ran the 5' RACE reads through MiXCR, one entry per CDR3 protein. The sample consists of hundreds of thousands of distinct CDR3 sequences, more than 9% of them appearing once. This chain joins TRBV5-1 and TRBJ2-1; a possible D gene is TRBD2 (6 bases). This sequence was found in a man aged 30-40 years who received the YFV17D yellow fever vaccine. This specimen was PBMCs, taken on the day of the yellow fever booster vaccination. CDR3 DNA sequence: TGCGCCAGCAGCGGGGACTTTCTGTTCTTC. Protein: CASSGDFLFF.